This T cell receptor beta chain was captured by sequencing in a study of blood T cell repertoires in COVID-19. Here immunoSEQ multiplex PCR was the method, and the copy in TCRdb shows in-frame clones only, minus some. The sample contains roughly 100,000 clones, around 84% of which appear only once. The CDR3 contains 13 residues. V lost 0 bases, J lost 8 bases, and 9 bases lay in between. The germline V gene has CDR1 SGDLS and CDR2 YYNGEE. This receptor was identified in a human donor in a cohort sampled during active COVID-19. The chain combines TRBV9 with TRBJ1-3; the D is unclear. Sequencing was carried out using peripheral blood. The CDR3 loop reads CASSVEGGYTIYF. For the CDR3, the DNA is TGTGCCAGCAGCGTAGAAGGAGGGTACACCATATATTTT.